This entry lists 19 T cell receptor beta chains sequenced from one sample in a study of T cells after yellow fever vaccination. TCRdb passed the 5' RACE reads through MiXCR, listing each CDR3 protein once. The table shows about 25,000 distinct CDR3 sequences, with 4.5% to 5.5% occurring only once. The specimen comprised PBMCs, either bulk or a sorted T-cell subset (CD4+, CD8+, memory, or dextramer-sorted; not recorded which), sampled 15 days after the yellow fever booster vaccination. The source of these receptors is a man aged 25-45 years who received the YFV17D yellow fever vaccine.

In its sample, this clonotype was seen many times. V is TRBV5-1 and J is TRBJ2-1; 7 bases are a match to TRBD1. This CDR3 comprises 16 residues. From germline, CDR1 is SGHRS and CDR2 YFSETQ. Trimming cost V 0 bases and J 9 bases; bases outside gene matches: 12. The DNA for the CDR3 is TGCGCCAGCAGCTTGGCCGGGACAGTGCCAACCCCTGAGCAGTTCTTC. Translating gives CASSLAGTVPTPEQFF. The complete variable domain, with remaining parts taken from reference TRBV5-1 and TRBJ2-1, reads KAGVTQTPRYLIKTRGQQVTLSCSPISGHRSVSWYQQTPGQGLQFLFEYFSETQRNKGNFPGRFSGRQFSNSRSEMNVSTLELGDSALYLCASSLAGTVPTPEQFFGPGTRLTVL.

Many counts were recorded for this clonotype. V is TRBV7-2 and J is TRBJ2-3; D is undetermined. The V and J ends lost 3 bases and 1 base respectively, with 5 bases between them. The CDR3 is made up of 13 amino acids. The germline CDR1 and CDR2 sequences are SGHTA and FQGNSA. The CDR3 bases are TGTGCCAGCAGCTTTGTGCGCACAGATACGCAGTATTTT. As protein: CASSFVRTDTQYF.

This clonotype has just a few counts. The V call is TRBV5-6, the J call TRBJ2-5; the match to TRBD2 covers 13 bases. Germline assignment: CDR1 SGHDT and CDR2 YYEEEE. V shed 9 bases, J shed 1 base, and the junction held 15 bases outside the gene matches. This CDR3 has 18 amino acids. The CDR3 DNA sequence: TGTGCCATGGGCGCACGGACTAGCGGGAGAGGAGGCCAAGAGACCCAGTACTTC. Protein sequence: CAMGARTSGRGGQETQYF.

The chain employs TRBV7-2 and TRBJ2-7; D not resolved. This CDR3 spans 14 amino acids. Per the germline V gene, CDR1 is SGHTA and CDR2 is FQGNSA. Between the trimmed V and J ends, which lost 7 bases and 1 base, there was a span of 14 bases. As DNA, the CDR3 is TGTGCCAGCACCACTACGGCCAATTCCTACGAGCAGTACTTC. Protein: CASTTTANSYEQYF. The full variable domain, its missing parts supplied by reference TRBV7-2 and TRBJ2-7, is GAGVSQSPSNKVTEKGKDVELRCDPISGHTALYWYRQSLGQGLEFLIYFQGNSAPDKSGLPSDRFSAERTGGSVSTLTIQRTQQEDSAVYLCASTTTANSYEQYFGPGTRLTVT.

This clonotype was found many times. The chain uses TRBV13 and TRBJ2-1; D might be TRBD2 (6 bases). The CDR3 covers 15 residues. Per germline, CDR1 PRHDT and CDR2 FYEKMQ (reference sequence). Deletions cut 3 bases from V and 5 bases from J, with 14 bases between. The CDR3 nucleotides are TGTGCCAGCAGCTTCGTAGTAGCGGCCCACAATGAGCAGTTCTTC. Protein sequence: CASSFVVAAHNEQFF.

This clonotype was seen many times. The chain uses TRBV15 and TRBJ2-3, with 9 bases identical to TRBD2. Trimming at V came to 0 bases and at J to 5 bases, leaving 9 bases not matched to a gene. The germline V gene has CDR1 LNHNV and CDR2 YYDKDF (reference sequence). The CDR3 spans 17 residues. The CDR3 DNA reads TGTGCCACCAGCAGAGATGCGGCGGGAGGGCCATTAGATACGCAGTATTTT. Protein sequence: CATSRDAAGGPLDTQYF. The variable domain in full, completed from reference TRBV15 and TRBJ2-3, reads DAMVIQNPRYQVTQFGKPVTLSCSQTLNHNVMYWYQQKSSQAPKLLFHYYDKDFNNEADTPDNFQSRRPNTSFCFLDIRSPGLGDTAMYLCATSRDAAGGPLDTQYFGPGTRLTVL.

This clonotype was observed at least ten times. This rearrangement joins TRBV7-7 to TRBJ2-5; D gene unclear. V was shortened by 5 bases and J by 4 bases, with 14 bases between the two germline ends. Looked up from germline, CDR1 is SSHAT and CDR2 is FNYEAQ (reference sequence). The CDR3 contains 14 residues. For the CDR3, the DNA is TGTGCCAGCAGCCAGACCGGAGAGCGAGAGACCCAGTACTTC. This gives the protein CASSQTGERETQYF. The full variable domain, completed using reference TRBV7-7 and TRBJ2-5, is GAGVSQSPRYKVTKRGQDVTLRCDPISSHATLYWYQQALGQGPEFLTYFNYEAQPDKSGLPSDRFSAERPEGSISTLTIQRTEQRDSAMYRCASSQTGERETQYFGPGTRLLVL.

The J gene is TRBJ2-2, the V gene TRBV11-3; D might be TRBD2 (6 bases). The CDR3 extends over 16 amino acids. Germline loops: CDR1 SGHNT, CDR2 YENEEA. The V end was cut by 1 base, the J end by 2 bases, with 11 bases between. The CDR3 DNA reads TGTGCCAGCAGCTTAGGGGCTAGCGTTAACACCGGGGAGCTGTTTTTT. This translates into CASSLGASVNTGELFF.

This sequence joins TRBV29-1 and TRBJ2-1, with D perhaps TRBD2 (5 bases). This CDR3 contains 13 residues. V lost 1 base and J lost 14, with 18 bases in between. Per germline, CDR1 SQVTM and CDR2 ANQGSEA. CDR3 sequence reads: CSVEAHEGLQKFF. The CDR3 DNA reads TGCAGCGTTGAAGCTCATGAGGGTCTGCAGAAGTTCTTC.

This clonotype was recorded at least ten times. This chain links TRBV9 with TRBJ2-1; TRBD1 matches 7 bases. Per the germline V gene, CDR1 is SGDLS and CDR2 is YYNGEE. The CDR3 runs 13 residues. V lost 3 bases to trimming and J lost 7 bases; unmatched junction nucleotides: 4. The CDR3 nucleotides read TGTGCCAGCAGCGCCCCACAGGGGAATGAGCAGTTCTTC. This codes for CASSAPQGNEQFF.

This clonotype occurred many times. The J gene is TRBJ2-7, the V gene TRBV29-1; D may be TRBD1 (6 bases). Germline lookup yields CDR1 SQVTM and CDR2 ANQGSEA. The CDR3 has 11 amino acids. Trimming pared 6 bases from V and 4 bases from J, leaving 10 bases between. CDR3 DNA: TGCAGCGTCACAGGGAGATACGAGCAGTACTTC. Translated, it gives CSVTGRYEQYF.

This clonotype was recorded many times. This chain uses TRBV10-3 with TRBJ2-7, with 8 bases that match TRBD1. The CDR3 has 15 residues. With 4 bases clipped from V and 4 bases from J, the junction kept 9 bases outside the gene matches. Germline loops: CDR1 ENHRY, CDR2 SYGVKD. The chain's CDR3 is CAISAQDRGGYEQYF. DNA of the CDR3: TGTGCCATCAGTGCGCAAGACAGGGGTGGGTACGAGCAGTACTTC.

Only a few counts were recorded for this clonotype. The genes are TRBV5-6 and TRBJ2-3; D may correspond to TRBD1 or TRBD2 (5 bases each). This CDR3 is 16 amino acids long. V was clipped by 5 bases and J by 2 bases, with 18 bases between them. Germline V CDR1 and CDR2: SGHDT, YYEEEE. The CDR3 DNA is TGTGCCAGCAGTTCGCCCGGGACCGAATACACAGATACGCAGTATTTT. Amino acids: CASSSPGTEYTDTQYF.

In this sample, this clonotype turned up many times. The chain uses TRBV3-1 and TRBJ2-5; 7 bases match TRBD1. CDR3 length: 15 amino acids. The V segment lost 2 bases and the J segment 5 bases; nucleotides outside the gene matches: 8. Germline V CDR1 and CDR2: LGHDT, YNNKEL (reference sequence). The CDR3 DNA is TGTGCCAGCAGCCAACCCAGACAGGGATGGGAGACCCAGTACTTC. Translated: CASSQPRQGWETQYF.

In its sample, this clonotype was seen many times. The chain is built from TRBV20-1 and TRBJ2-7; D could derive from TRBD1 or TRBD2 (5 bases each). The CDR3 spans 13 residues. Germline loops: CDR1 DFQATT, CDR2 SNEGSKA (reference sequence). V was shortened by 5 bases and J by 3 bases, with 14 bases between the two germline ends. CDR3 sequence reads: CSAHPSGRYEQYF. The CDR3 region has the DNA TGCAGTGCTCACCCCTCGGGGCGCTACGAGCAGTACTTC.

This clonotype came up many times. CDR3 sequence: CASSPGGGYTF. CDR3 sequence (DNA): TGTGCCAGCTCACCAGGAGGGGGCTACACCTTC. The rearrangement links TRBV18 to TRBJ1-2; D remains ambiguous. V was shortened by 2 bases and J by 8 bases, with 6 bases between the two germline ends. Per the germline V gene, CDR1 is KGHSH and CDR2 is LQKENI. There are 11 residues in the CDR3. Together with reference TRBV18 and TRBJ1-2, the CDR3 gives the full variable domain: NAGVMQNPRHLVRRRGQEARLRCSPMKGHSHVYWYRQLPEEGLKFMVYLQKENIIDESGMPKERFSAEFPKEGPSILRIQQVVRGDSAAYFCASSPGGGYTFGSGTRLTVV.

At least ten counts were recorded for this clonotype. The chain employs TRBV3-1 and TRBJ2-2, with D maybe TRBD2 (7 bases). Trimming removed 4 bases from V and 3 bases from J, with 18 bases in between. Looked up from germline, CDR1 is LGHDT and CDR2 is YNNKEL (reference sequence). The CDR3 sequence is 17 residues long. The CDR3 DNA sequence: TGTGCCAGCAGCCCACGGGGGGCGGGGGAATACACCGGGGAGCTGTTTTTT. Translation gives CASSPRGAGEYTGELFF. Combining the CDR3 with reference TRBV3-1 and TRBJ2-2 gives the whole variable domain DTAVSQTPKYLVTQMGNDKSIKCEQNLGHDTMYWYKQDSKKFLKIMFSYNNKELIINETVPNRFSPKSPDKAHLNLHINSLELGDSAVYFCASSPRGAGEYTGELFFGEGSRLTVL.

This clonotype showed up many times. This chain joins TRBV2 and TRBJ1-3; 8 positions match TRBD1. Unmatched junction bases numbered 11, after V lost 6 bases and J lost 4 bases. The CDR3 spans 16 residues. CDR1 SNHLY and CDR2 FYNNEI come from the germline V gene. DNA of the CDR3: TGTGCCAGCAGCACAGGACAGGGAAGAGCCGGAAACACCATATATTTT. Amino acid sequence: CASSTGQGRAGNTIYF.

This clonotype has ten or more counts. The chain uses TRBV20-1 and TRBJ1-2; 8 positions agree with TRBD1. V dropped 8 bases and J dropped 5; count of bases not matched to a gene: 10. Per germline, CDR1 DFQATT and CDR2 SNEGSKA (reference sequence). CDR3 length: 13 amino acids. The CDR3 spells CSPRAGGAYGYTF. The CDR3 bases are TGCAGTCCTCGGGCAGGGGGCGCTTATGGCTACACCTTC.